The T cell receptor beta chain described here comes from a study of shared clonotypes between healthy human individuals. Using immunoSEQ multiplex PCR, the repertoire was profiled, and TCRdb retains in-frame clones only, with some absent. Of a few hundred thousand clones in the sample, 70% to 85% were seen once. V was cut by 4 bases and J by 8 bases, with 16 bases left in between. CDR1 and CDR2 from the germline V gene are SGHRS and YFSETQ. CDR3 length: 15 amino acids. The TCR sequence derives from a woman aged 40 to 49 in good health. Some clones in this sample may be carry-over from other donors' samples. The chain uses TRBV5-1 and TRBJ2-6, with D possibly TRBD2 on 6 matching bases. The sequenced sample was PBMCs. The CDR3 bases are TGCGCCAGCAGCCCAGCCCTAGGAGGGTCCAACGTCCTGACTTTC. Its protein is CASSPALGGSNVLTF.